The following is a TCR beta chain sequence with its context. The data belong to a study of T cells in localized non-small cell lung cancer. The V and J ends lost 0 bases and 1 base respectively, with 14 bases between them. The germline V gene encodes CDR1 SGDLS and CDR2 YYNGEE. The CDR3 is made up of 16 amino acids. TCRdb keeps only in-frame clones here, not all; method: immunoSEQ multiplex PCR. The sample shows under 11,000 clones, approximately 31% of them seen only once. Sequenced here: lung tumor tissue, sampled before any cancer treatment. The clonotype originates from a man aged 35 to 69 with stage I lung adenocarcinoma. This chain connects TRBV9 to TRBJ2-7; possible D gene TRBD2, 6 bases. This CDR3 reads CASSVGGSSASYEQYF. DNA for the CDR3: TGTGCCAGCAGCGTAGGGGGGTCTAGCGCATCCTACGAGCAGTACTTC.